Listed below are T cell receptor beta chains from one sample, sequenced in a study of identical twins. TCRdb re-derived calls from the 5' RACE reads in MiXCR, one entry per CDR3 protein. The sample lists 450,000 or so distinct CDR3 sequences, 13% to 15% occurring once. These data also formed part of another study, on yellow fever vaccine responses in identical twins.

Sequences were obtained from CD4+ T cells sorted from blood. The origin of the receptors is a woman aged 18-29 years in good health. CDR3s include the opening cysteine and the closing phenylalanine or tryptophan. A D gene is named only where the DNA matches it firmly. Rows may omit the clone size; those that give it use once, few, many or a size class.

few	TRBD2	TRBJ2-1	TRBV29-1	TGCAGCGCTATCGGACTAGCGGGAGGTGGTAACTACAATGAGCAGTTCTTC	CSAIGLAGGGNYNEQFF
-	-	TRBJ1-1	TRBV20-1	TGCAGTGCTCACAGGGCCATGAACACTGAAGCTTTCTTT	CSAHRAMNTEAFF
-	-	TRBJ1-1	TRBV5-1	TGCGCCAGCAGCTTGGTTTCACTGGGAGGCACTGAAGCTTTCTTT	CASSLVSLGGTEAFF
many	TRBD2	TRBJ2-3	TRBV12-3/TRBV12-4	TGTGCCAGCAGTTTCGGAGTAGCGGGAGGGCCGGTAGATACGCAGTATTTT	CASSFGVAGGPVDTQYF
-	-	TRBJ1-2	TRBV6-1	TGTGCCAGCAGCCCACCCGTCACAGGGCCCGATGGCTACACCTTC	CASSPPVTGPDGYTF
-	-	TRBJ2-1	TRBV12-3/TRBV12-4	TGTGCCAGCAGCCTCGCAATACTAGCTTTAGGTCATGAGCAGTTCTTC	CASSLAILALGHEQFF
-	-	TRBJ2-7	TRBV3-1	TGTGCCAGCAGCCAAGATATCGGGGGAACCTACGAGCAGTACTTC	CASSQDIGGTYEQYF
once	-	TRBJ2-7	TRBV28	TGTGCCAGCAGTTTAAGGGCGGGGACCAACGAGCAGTACTTC	CASSLRAGTNEQYF
few	-	TRBJ2-2	TRBV12-3/TRBV12-4	TGTGCCAGCACCATACAGGGAGTATGGGGGGAGCTGTTTTTT	CASTIQGVWGELFF
-	-	TRBJ2-2	TRBV2	TGTGCCAGCAGTGAAAATCAGGGGCCCACCGGGGAGCTGTTTTTT	CASSENQGPTGELFF
few	TRBD2	TRBJ2-7	TRBV20-1	TGCAGTGCTAGCGGCAGCGGGAGTTCTTACGAGCAGTACTTC	CSASGSGSSYEQYF
-	-	TRBJ2-6	TRBV6-1	TGTGCCAGCAGTGCCCCCTCTGGGGCCAACGTCCTGACTTTC	CASSAPSGANVLTF
few	TRBD1	TRBJ2-3	TRBV7-9	TGTGCCGGGACAGGGGTCACAGATACGCAGTATTTT	CAGTGVTDTQYF
-	-	TRBJ1-4	TRBV3-1	TGTGCCAGCAGCCAGGGACCTGCAACTAATGAAAAACTGTTTTTT	CASSQGPATNEKLFF
-	-	TRBJ2-7	TRBV7-9	TGTGCCAGCAGCTCCCCCAAAACAGGAGAGCAGTACTTC	CASSSPKTGEQYF
-	TRBD2	TRBJ2-3	TRBV7-3	TGTGCCAGCAGCTTAACAGGCGGACTAGCGCAGACAGATACGCAGTATTTT	CASSLTGGLAQTDTQYF
-	-	TRBJ2-4	TRBV20-1	TGCAGTGCTCCGGATCGCCTGGGGTCAGCCAAAAACATTCAGTACTTC	CSAPDRLGSAKNIQYF
-	TRBD1	TRBJ2-2	TRBV14	TGTGCCAGCAGCAAACTGGACAGGGACGCCGGGGAGCTGTTTTTT	CASSKLDRDAGELFF
many	-	TRBJ2-1	TRBV4-1	TGCGCCAGCAGCCAACGGACAGTACGCTCCTACAATGAGCAGTTCTTC	CASSQRTVRSYNEQFF
few	-	TRBJ2-7	TRBV25-1	TGTGCCAGCAGTGATGTAAGGGGGGGCCTCTTCGAGCAGTACTTC	CASSDVRGGLFEQYF
-	-	TRBJ2-2	TRBV19	TGTGCCAGTAGATGGGGGGCGAAAGCCGGGGAGCTGTTTTTT	CASRWGAKAGELFF
-	-	TRBJ2-2	TRBV4-3	TGCGCCAGCAGCCAAGATTACAGGTTCACCGGGGAGCTGTTTTTT	CASSQDYRFTGELFF
-	TRBD2	TRBJ2-2	TRBV7-8	TGTGCCAGCAGCCCAGTGGCGCGGGGGAGAGAAAACACCGGGGAGCTGTTTTTT	CASSPVARGRENTGELFF
few	TRBD1	TRBJ1-1	TRBV6-1	TGTGCCAGCAGTGACCGGACAGGGGGCGCGAGCACTGAAGCTTTCTTT	CASSDRTGGASTEAFF
-	TRBD1	TRBJ2-4	TRBV20-1	TGCAGTGCTAGAGCGAACAGGGGGATCGGAAACATTCAGTACTTC	CSARANRGIGNIQYF
-	TRBD2	TRBJ2-1	TRBV7-2	TGTGCCAGCAGCCCGGGACTAGTCAGGTCCTACAATGAGCAGTTCTTC	CASSPGLVRSYNEQFF
-	-	TRBJ2-5	TRBV15	TGTGCCACCAGCAAGAGGGATCCCCAAGAGACCCAGTACTTC	CATSKRDPQETQYF
-	-	TRBJ2-7	TRBV30	TGTGCCTGGACTTCCGGGACAACCTACGAGCAGTACTTC	CAWTSGTTYEQYF
-	TRBD1	TRBJ2-1	TRBV24-1	TGTGCCACCAGTGATCCCCAGGGGGCGAATCTCTCAAATGAGCAGTTCTTC	CATSDPQGANLSNEQFF
few	TRBD2	TRBJ2-7	TRBV11-2	TGTGCCAGCAGTTCCCTCGGGACTAGCGGGAACTACGAGCAGTACTTC	CASSSLGTSGNYEQYF
few	-	TRBJ2-5	TRBV4-2	TGTGCCAGCAGCGCACTACAGCCCGAGACCCAGTACTTC	CASSALQPETQYF
-	-	TRBJ1-5	TRBV27	TGTGCCAGCAGTTTATGGGGAGGGGACAATCAGCCCCAGCATTTT	CASSLWGGDNQPQHF
few	TRBD1	TRBJ2-7	TRBV18	TGTGCCAGCTCCCGGGACAGAAATTCCTACGAGCAGTACTTC	CASSRDRNSYEQYF
many	TRBD1	TRBJ1-1	TRBV12-3/TRBV12-4	TGTGCCAGCAGTCAGCTGACAGGGACTGAAGCTTTCTTT	CASSQLTGTEAFF
-	TRBD1	TRBJ1-3	TRBV5-1	TGCGCCAGCAGCACGTCGACAGGGGCTGGAAACACCATATATTTT	CASSTSTGAGNTIYF
few	TRBD1	TRBJ2-7	TRBV5-1	TGCGCCAGCAGCCCGGGACAGGGGAACACCTACGAGCAGTACTTC	CASSPGQGNTYEQYF
once	TRBD2	TRBJ2-1	TRBV19	TGTGCCAGTAGTAGAAGCCCCAGGACTAGCGGGAGGGCCCCGTTCTTC	CASSRSPRTSGRAPFF
many	TRBD2	TRBJ2-1	TRBV28	TGTGCCAGCAAAACCTTAGGGCAGCTAGCGGGATCAAATGAGCAGTTCTTC	CASKTLGQLAGSNEQFF
-	-	TRBJ2-1	TRBV15	TGTGCCACCAGCATACTAGCACTTGGTGAGCAGTTCTTC	CATSILALGEQFF
-	TRBD2	TRBJ2-3	TRBV14	TGTGCCAGCAGCGAAGGGGAGGGCAGCCAAGCACTCACAGATACGCAGTATTTT	CASSEGEGSQALTDTQYF
-	-	TRBJ2-7	TRBV6-2/TRBV6-3	TGTGCCAGCAGTTTACAGGTTAACTACGAGCAGTACTTC	CASSLQVNYEQYF
-	-	TRBJ2-5	TRBV4-1	TGCGCCAGCAGCCAACCCTCGGACAGCCAAGAGACCCAGTACTTC	CASSQPSDSQETQYF
few	-	TRBJ2-1	TRBV2	TGTGCCAGCAGTGACCCCCTCTTTTATGAGCAGTTCTTC	CASSDPLFYEQFF
few	TRBD1	TRBJ2-7	TRBV6-1	TGTGCCAGCAGCAGACCGGGACAGGGGATCTACGAGCAGTACTTC	CASSRPGQGIYEQYF
-	-	TRBJ2-3	TRBV2	TGTGCCAGCAGCCATAGGACTGAACCACCTAGCACAGATACGCAGTATTTT	CASSHRTEPPSTDTQYF
-	-	TRBJ2-1	TRBV5-5	TGTGCCATCAGCGTTGGACTCGCGTCCTCCTACAATGAGCAGTTCTTC	CAISVGLASSYNEQFF
few	-	TRBJ2-4	TRBV12-3/TRBV12-4	TGTGCCAGCAGTTTAGCGCGGTGGGATCTAGCCAAAAACATTCAGTACTTC	CASSLARWDLAKNIQYF
few	-	TRBJ2-3	TRBV19	TGTGCCAGTAGGGAACTCAGGGGAAACGCGGATACGCAGTATTTT	CASRELRGNADTQYF
-	TRBD1	TRBJ2-5	TRBV20-1	TGCAGTGCTAGAAGGGGGCTAGCTAAACAAGAGACCCAGTACTTC	CSARRGLAKQETQYF
-	-	TRBJ2-2	TRBV7-8	TGTGCCAGCAGCCCGGCCGGGAAAGCGGGGAACACCGGGGAGCTGTTTTTT	CASSPAGKAGNTGELFF
-	-	TRBJ2-3	TRBV18	TGTGCCAGCTCACCCGTCGCGGGAAGCACAGATACGCAGTATTTT	CASSPVAGSTDTQYF